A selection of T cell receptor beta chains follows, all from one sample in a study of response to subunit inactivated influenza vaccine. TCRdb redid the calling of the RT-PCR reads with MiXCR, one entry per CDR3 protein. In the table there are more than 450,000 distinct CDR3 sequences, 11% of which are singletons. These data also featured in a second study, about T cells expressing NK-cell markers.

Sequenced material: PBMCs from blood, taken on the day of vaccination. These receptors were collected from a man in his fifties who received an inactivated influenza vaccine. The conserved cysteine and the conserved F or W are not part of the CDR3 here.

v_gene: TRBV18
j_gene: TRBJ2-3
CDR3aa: ASSPSDGGPTDTQY

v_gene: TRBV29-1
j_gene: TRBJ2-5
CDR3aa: SAPSETQY

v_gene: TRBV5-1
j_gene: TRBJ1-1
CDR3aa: ASSEFGRMNTEAF

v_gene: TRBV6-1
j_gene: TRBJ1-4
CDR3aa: ASAKATGGSEKLF

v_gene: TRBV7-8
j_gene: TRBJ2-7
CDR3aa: ASSLGLTMLTYEQY

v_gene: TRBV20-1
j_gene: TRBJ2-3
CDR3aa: SARWRGSTDTQY

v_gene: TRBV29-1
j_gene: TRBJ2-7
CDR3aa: SVVRSGGYEQY

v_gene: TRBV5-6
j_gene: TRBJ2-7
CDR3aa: ASSRPGRTTEQY

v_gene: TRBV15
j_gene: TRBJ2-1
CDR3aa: ATSRGLQGFYNEQF

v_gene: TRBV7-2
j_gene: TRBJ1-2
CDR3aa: ASSLDLTGVEGYT

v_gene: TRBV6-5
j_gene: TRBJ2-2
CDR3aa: ASSYSTSATGELF

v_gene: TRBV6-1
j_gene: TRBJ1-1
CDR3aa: ASSRDSANTEAF

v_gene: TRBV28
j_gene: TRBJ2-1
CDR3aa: ASSFRGLAGGRRSYNEQF

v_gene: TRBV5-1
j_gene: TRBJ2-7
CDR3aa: ASSSGLGDSYEQY

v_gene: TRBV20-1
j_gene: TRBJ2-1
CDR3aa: SAREGSGYNEQF

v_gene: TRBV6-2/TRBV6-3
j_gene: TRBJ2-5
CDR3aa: ASSYGGRGWETQY

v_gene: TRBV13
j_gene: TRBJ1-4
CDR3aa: ASAEATNEKLF

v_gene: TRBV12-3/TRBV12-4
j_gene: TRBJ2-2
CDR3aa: ASSLRGLAGGELF

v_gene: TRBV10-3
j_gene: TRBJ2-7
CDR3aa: AISEGGGLVRSSYEQY

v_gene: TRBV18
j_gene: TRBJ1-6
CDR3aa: ASSPGPGGVNSPLH

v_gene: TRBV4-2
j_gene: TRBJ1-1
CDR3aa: ASSQEAQGRGGTEAF

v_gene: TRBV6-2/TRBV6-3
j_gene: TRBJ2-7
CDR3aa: ASSTWGSGTSYEQY

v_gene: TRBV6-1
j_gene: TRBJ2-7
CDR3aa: ASRASLAEPYEQY

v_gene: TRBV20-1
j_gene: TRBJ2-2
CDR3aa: SAHSGANTGELF

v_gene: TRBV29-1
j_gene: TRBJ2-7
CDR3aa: SVTHPGLAGAEQY

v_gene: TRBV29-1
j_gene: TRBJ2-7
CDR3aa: SVEGHNPNEQY

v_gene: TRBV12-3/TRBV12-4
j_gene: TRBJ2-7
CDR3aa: ASSFAGTGDYEQY

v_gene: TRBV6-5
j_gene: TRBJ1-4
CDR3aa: ASSYRDGPHEKLF

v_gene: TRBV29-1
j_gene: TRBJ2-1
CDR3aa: SVDYTYNEQF

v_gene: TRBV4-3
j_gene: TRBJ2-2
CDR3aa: ASSQGLAGVTGELF

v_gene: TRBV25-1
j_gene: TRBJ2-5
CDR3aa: ASSGSGKGTQY

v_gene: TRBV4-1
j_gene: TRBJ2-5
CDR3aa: ASSQEGFEETQY

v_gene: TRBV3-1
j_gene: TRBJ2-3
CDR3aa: ASSQTRAQGLDTQY

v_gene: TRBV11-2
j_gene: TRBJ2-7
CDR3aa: ASSGSGLYSYEQY

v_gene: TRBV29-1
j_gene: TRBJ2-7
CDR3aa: SVGLIGYEQY

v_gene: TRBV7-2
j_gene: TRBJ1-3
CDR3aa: ASSLQGAWNTIY

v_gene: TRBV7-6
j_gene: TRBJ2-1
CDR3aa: ASSLLARSSYNEQF

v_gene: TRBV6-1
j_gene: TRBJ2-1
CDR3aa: ASKSLLAELYNEQF